The TCR beta chain under discussion was sequenced for a study of blood T cell repertoires in COVID-19. Study as a whole: Whether acute or convalescent, the COVID-19 samples came from the United States, Italy and Spain. PBMCs, B-cell-depleted T cells, or T cells were the source of the cDNA or gDNA that made up the material.

V lost 2 bases to trimming and J lost 6 bases, with 14 bases between them. The germline gives CDR1 SGHNT, CDR2 YYREEE (reference sequence). The CDR3 runs to 14 residues. Regarding this clone: Other DNA sequences of this sample code for an identical CDR3.

In the study's own analysis: Reference gene primer amplification in the assay estimated nucleated cell counts. Here immunoSEQ multiplex PCR was the method, and the copy in TCRdb shows in-frame clones only, minus some. V and J calls and clone size are copied from that table; D and trimming were computed from the DNA. This sample carries 150,000 or so clones, about 81% of them seen once, and the ten largest clones take approximately 9.9%. The rearrangement links TRBV5-4 to TRBJ1-2, with a weak D call TRBD1 (5 bases). The receptor was derived from a man aged 60-69 years with active or convalescent COVID-19. The source material was peripheral blood. The CDR3 loop reads CASSFGGRGNGYTF. CDR3 sequence (DNA): TGTGCCAGCAGCTTCGGGGGAAGGGGTAATGGCTACACCTTC.